This passage covers 21 T cell receptor beta chains from one sample sequenced in a study of T cells after yellow fever vaccination. TCRdb passed the 5' RACE reads through MiXCR, listing each CDR3 protein once. Seen here are more than 300,000 distinct CDR3 sequences, around a tenth observed once, and the top ten hold around 3.2%. The specimen was CD4+ T cells sorted from PBMCs, collected 45 days after the yellow fever booster vaccination. Source of these receptors: a man between 18 and 35 years old who received the YFV17D yellow fever vaccine.

The chain recombines TRBV18 with TRBJ1-5, with 9 bases identical to TRBD1. Trimming took 5 bases from V and 8 from J; bases not matched to a gene: 16. The CDR3 sequence is 17 residues long. From germline, CDR1 is KGHSH and CDR2 LQKENI. CDR3 region: CASSSRPGQGLTEPQHF. For the CDR3, the DNA is TGTGCCAGCTCATCCCGACCGGGACAGGGTTTGACGGAGCCCCAGCATTTT. The full variable domain, its missing parts supplied by reference TRBV18 and TRBJ1-5, is NAGVMQNPRHLVRRRGQEARLRCSPMKGHSHVYWYRQLPEEGLKFMVYLQKENIIDESGMPKERFSAEFPKEGPSILRIQQVVRGDSAAYFCASSSRPGQGLTEPQHFGDGTRLSIL.

The CDR3 coding sequence is TGTGCCATCAAGACCACAGGGGAACAAGAGACCCAGTACTTC. It is translated as CAIKTTGEQETQYF. V gene TRBV10-3 combines with J gene TRBJ2-5; 7 positions agree with TRBD1. CDR1 ENHRY and CDR2 SYGVKD come from the germline V gene. The CDR3 loop spans 14 amino acids. Unmatched junction bases numbered 7, after V lost 7 bases and J lost 2 bases.

This clonotype has a handful of counts. This chain connects TRBV28 to TRBJ1-6; no clear D. The V gene lost 7 bases and the J gene lost 5 bases, with 9 bases spanning the gap. The CDR3 contains 13 residues. Germline V gene lookup returns CDR1 MDHEN and CDR2 SYDVKM. The CDR3: CASKRTDNSPLHF. CDR3 bases: TGTGCCAGCAAGCGTACTGATAATTCACCCCTCCACTTT.

This clonotype was found a few times. V gene TRBV4-3 combines with J gene TRBJ1-4; TRBD1 agrees at 8 bases. V was clipped by 5 bases and J by 0 bases; unmatched bases: 2. In germline, CDR1 is LGHNA, CDR2 YSLEER. The CDR3 extends over 15 amino acids. The CDR3 region has the DNA TGCGCCAGCAGCGCACAGGGGGCAACTAATGAAAAACTGTTTTTT. As protein: CASSAQGATNEKLFF.

This clonotype was counted between two and nine times. The chain couples TRBV10-3 to TRBJ1-1; D might be TRBD1 (5 bases). This CDR3 has 14 amino acids. Looked up from germline, CDR1 is ENHRY and CDR2 is SYGVKD. V was pared by 3 bases and J by 4 bases, with 12 bases between. The CDR3 reads CAISELGGVTEAFF. The CDR3 region has the DNA TGTGCCATCAGTGAATTAGGAGGGGTCACTGAAGCTTTCTTT.

The rearrangement uses TRBV5-1 and TRBJ1-1, with D possibly TRBD1 on 6 matching bases. V was clipped by 5 bases and J by 3 bases, with 17 bases between them. From germline, CDR1 is SGHRS and CDR2 YFSETQ. There are 15 residues in the CDR3. The CDR3 sequence: CASSTVRTVHTEAFF. The DNA for the CDR3 is TGCGCCAGCAGTACCGTCAGGACAGTGCACACTGAAGCTTTCTTT.

The sample holds a few counts of this clonotype. At one end, the junction sequence differs from germline, possibly due to a read error. The chain uses TRBV20-1 and TRBJ1-6, with unresolved D. Germline-derived CDR1 and CDR2 are DFQATT and SNEGSKA (reference sequence). The CDR3 has 14 residues. DNA of the CDR3: TGCAGTGCTGGAGAGCAAGGAAAGTATTCACCCCTCCACTTT. Its translation is CSAGEQGKYSPLHF.

This clonotype was counted ten times or more. The chain links TRBV12-3 or TRBV12-4 to TRBJ2-1, with D hard to call. The V gene lost 6 bases and the J gene lost 2 bases, with 11 bases spanning the gap. The CDR3 has 14 residues. This chain's CDR3 is CASRTDLTYNEQFF. CDR3 sequence (DNA): TGTGCCAGCAGAACAGACCTAACCTACAATGAGCAGTTCTTC.

This clonotype was counted ten times or more. The V gene is TRBV4-2, the J gene TRBJ2-6, with 13 positions matching TRBD2. Germline values: CDR1 LGHNA, CDR2 YNFKEQ. Trimming took 5 bases from V and 2 from J; bases not matched to a gene: 9. CDR3 length: 19 residues. This CDR3 reads CASSYLGTSGIPGANVLTF. In DNA, the CDR3 is TGTGCCAGCAGCTACCTAGGGACTAGCGGGATACCTGGGGCCAACGTCCTGACTTTC.

The chain uses TRBV10-3 and TRBJ2-1; 8 nucleotides match TRBD1. The CDR3 loop spans 14 amino acids. Trimming cost V 2 bases and J 3 bases; bases outside gene matches: 0. Germline CDR1 and CDR2: ENHRY and SYGVKD. The CDR3 sequence: CAISEGQGYNEQFF. CDR3 in DNA: TGTGCCATCAGTGAGGGACAGGGCTACAATGAGCAGTTCTTC.

The V call is TRBV5-1, the J call TRBJ1-1, with no clear D. V lost 3 bases and J lost 11, with 20 bases in between. Germline CDR1 reads SGHRS; CDR2 reads YFSETQ. The CDR3 runs 14 residues. This CDR3 reads CASSYGVSGTEAFF. CDR3 nucleotide sequence: TGCGCCAGCAGCTATGGGGTCTCGGGTACGGAGGCTTTCTTT.

This chain joins TRBV7-2 and TRBJ2-5, with 11 positions matching TRBD2. The germline CDR1 and CDR2 sequences are SGHTA and FQGNSA. The CDR3 contains 16 residues. The trim removed 4 bases at V and 2 bases at J, leaving 6 bases unmatched. CDR3 loop: CASSWGLAALQETQYF. In DNA form, the CDR3 reads TGTGCCAGCAGCTGGGGACTAGCGGCATTACAAGAGACCCAGTACTTC.

In this sample, this clonotype turned up many times. The chain recombines TRBV5-1 with TRBJ2-1, with 8 bases aligning to TRBD2. CDR1 is SGHRS, CDR2 YFSETQ, per germline. V lost 0 bases and J lost 6; bases outside the gene matches: 2. This CDR3 comprises 14 residues. The CDR3 DNA sequence: TGCGCCAGCAGCTTGGGCGGGGGGTCCAATGAGCAGTTCTTC. Translated: CASSLGGGSNEQFF.

The rearrangement joins TRBV4-3 to TRBJ2-6; D remains unclear. From germline, CDR1 is LGHNA and CDR2 YSLEER. Trimming took 4 bases from V and 4 from J, leaving 14 bases between them. The CDR3 covers 16 residues. The CDR3 region has the DNA TGCGCCAGCAGCCCGAATGTCGGGTCCGGGGCCAACGTCCTGACTTTC. This gives the protein CASSPNVGSGANVLTF.

The V call is TRBV19, the J call TRBJ1-6, with D unresolved. This CDR3 spans 12 amino acids. The germline gives CDR1 LNHDA, CDR2 SQIVND (reference sequence). Trimming shortened V by 4 bases and J by 9 bases, and 7 bases separated the two germline ends. The CDR3 sequence: CASSTRLSPLHF. In DNA form, the CDR3 reads TGTGCCAGTAGTACCCGACTTTCACCCCTCCACTTT. Full variable domain (outside the CDR3, taken from reference TRBV19 and TRBJ1-6): DGGITQSPKYLFRKEGQNVTLSCEQNLNHDAMYWYRQDPGQGLRLIYYSQIVNDFQKGDIAEGYSVSREKKESFPLTVTSAQKNPTAFYLCASSTRLSPLHFGNGTRLTVT.

This clonotype was seen only a few times. J is TRBJ1-5 and V is TRBV9; D ambiguous. The germline CDR1 and CDR2 sequences are SGDLS and YYNGEE. Deletions cut 0 bases from V and 7 bases from J, with 11 bases between. The CDR3 covers 14 residues. The CDR3 DNA is TGTGCCAGCAGCGTAGGGTCCGGAGACCAGCCCCAGCATTTT. Translating it yields CASSVGSGDQPQHF. Filled out from reference TRBV9 and TRBJ1-5, the complete variable domain reads DSGVTQTPKHLITATGQRVTLRCSPRSGDLSVYWYQQSLDQGLQFLIQYYNGEERAKGNILERFSAQQFPDLHSELNLSSLELGDSALYFCASSVGSGDQPQHFGDGTRLSIL.

This clonotype was observed at least ten times. The chain links TRBV7-2 to TRBJ2-7; 7 bases match TRBD2. The CDR3 is 14 amino acids. J lost 7 bases, V lost 5 bases, and 11 bases had no gene match. CDR1 is SGHTA, CDR2 FQGNSA, per germline. In DNA form, the CDR3 reads TGTGCCAGCAGCCCAGCGGGGCCGGGGTGGGAGCAGTACGTC. Its protein is CASSPAGPGWEQYV.

The V gene is TRBV7-2, the J gene TRBJ1-2; no clear D. Looked up from germline, CDR1 is SGHTA and CDR2 is FQGNSA. V gave up 6 bases and J gave up 5 bases, with 10 bases separating them. The CDR3 contains 12 residues. For the CDR3, the DNA is TGTGCCAGCAGTCCTTCATATTATGGCTACACCTTC. Translation: CASSPSYYGYTF.

This clonotype was observed many times. The CDR3 bases are TGCAGTGCTAGAGATCGAGTAATGAACACTGAAGCTTTCTTT. It yields the protein CSARDRVMNTEAFF. V is TRBV20-1 and J is TRBJ1-1; D is unresolved. The CDR3 length is 14 residues. V was pared by 0 bases and J by 0 bases, with 8 bases between. Germline V gene data show CDR1 as DFQATT and CDR2 as SNEGSKA (reference sequence).

This clonotype was counted ten times or more. The genes are TRBV6-5 and TRBJ2-2; 8 bases are shared with TRBD1. The germline V gene encodes CDR1 MNHEY and CDR2 SVGAGI. There are 13 residues in the CDR3. V shed 6 bases and J 5 bases; nucleotides not matched to a gene: 2. The CDR3 is CASRRQGTGELFF. Written as DNA, the CDR3 is TGTGCCAGCAGACGACAGGGGACCGGGGAGCTGTTTTTT.

This clonotype was observed a few times. V is TRBV3-1 and J is TRBJ1-1, with D uncertain. V lost 0 bases, J lost 5 bases, and 13 bases lay in between. Germline V gene data show CDR1 as LGHDT and CDR2 as YNNKEL (reference sequence). CDR3 length equals 15 residues. CDR3 residues: CASSQDPGLYTEAFF. Here the CDR3 DNA reads TGTGCCAGCAGCCAAGATCCAGGCCTGTATACTGAAGCTTTCTTT. Variable domain in full (rest from reference TRBV3-1 and TRBJ1-1): DTAVSQTPKYLVTQMGNDKSIKCEQNLGHDTMYWYKQDSKKFLKIMFSYNNKELIINETVPNRFSPKSPDKAHLNLHINSLELGDSAVYFCASSQDPGLYTEAFFGQGTRLTVV.